The source of this TCR beta chain is a study of cytomegalovirus exposure and HLA in healthy donors. The PCR contained 60 Vbeta and 13 Jbeta primers. The assay was immunoSEQ multiplex PCR, and TCRdb's table has in-frame clones only and misses some. The repertoire holds approximately 180,000 clones, with around 70% as singletons. A single count supports this clone. Its antigen remains unidentified. V was pared by 6 bases and J by 7 bases, with 15 bases between. The CDR3 extends over 14 amino acids. The germline gives CDR1 MRHNA, CDR2 SNTAGT. The study's findings and limits: Rare sequences made up most TCRs, while some public TCRs were found in many donors.

J is TRBJ2-2 and V is TRBV6-4, with D tentatively TRBD1 (5 bases). This TCR was sampled from a male donor in good health and CMV-seronegative. Sequenced input: PBMCs. The CDR3 coding sequence is TGTGCCAGCAGCAGGGATCCCGGTGGCGGGGAGCTGTTTTTT. Amino acids: CASSRDPGGGELFF.